This TCR beta chain was observed in a study of blood T cell repertoires in COVID-19. As for the study in general: The origin of the acute and convalescent COVID-19 samples was the United States, Italy and Spain. T cells, B-cell-depleted T cells, or PBMCs supplied cDNA or gDNA.

As processed by the authors: Using reference gene primer amplification, nucleated cell counts were estimated. The method was immunoSEQ multiplex PCR; TCRdb's version includes in-frame clones alone and lacks a portion of them. V and J calls plus clone size are reproduced from that table; the DNA served to infer D and trimming. The sample holds 250,000 to 300,000 clones; 83% are singletons and the top ten take 4.6%. This clone has a handful of counts. Specimen: peripheral blood. The sequence derives from a man in his sixties who had recovered from COVID-19.

CDR3 bases: TGTGCCTGGAGTTCATCCAGCCAAGAGACCCAGTACTTC. Translated, it gives CAWSSSSQETQYF. The chain links TRBV30 to TRBJ2-5; D uncertain. Looked up from germline, CDR1 is GTSNPN and CDR2 is SVGIG (reference sequence). With 2 bases removed from V and 1 base from J, the gap between germline ends came to 8 bases. The CDR3 is 13 amino acids. The full variable domain, in which reference TRBV30 and TRBJ2-5 provide the parts outside the CDR3, is SQTIHQWPATLVQPVGSPLSLECTVEGTSNPNLYWYRQAAGRGLQLLFYSVGIGQISSEVPQNLSASRPQDRQFILSSKKLLLSDSGFYLCAWSSSSQETQYFGPGTRLLVL.